The text below deals with one T cell receptor (beta chain). What it binds is not known. The data were taken from a study of tumor-infiltrating lymphocytes in primary liver carcinoma. Study-wide findings and caveats: Lesser overlap characterized tumor-adjacent and tumor-blood pairs relative to tumor region pairs.

It was from around 18-30 mg of unsorted bulk tissue that RNA and DNA were co-extracted. The template, roughly 510 ng total RNA, yielded TCR beta cDNA made with a constant-region primer. Three rounds of nested multiplex PCR with slightly modified ARM-PCR produced TCR beta libraries. Amplification in the first two PCR rounds was performed using TRBV1-TRBV30 forward primers and a C-beta reverse primer for around 9 cycles each. MiXCR, run by TCRdb on the multiplex PCR reads, gives a single entry per CDR3 protein. The sample contains 100,000 to 150,000 distinct CDR3 sequences, roughly three fifths of which appear only once. The V gene's germline CDR1 is SGHAT and CDR2 FQNNGV. This CDR3 region has 14 residues. Trimming took off 3 bases at V and 15 bases at J, with 22 bases between the two ends.

Material for sequencing was liver tumor tissue from sampling region 3. Regarding subset: tumor region T3, left-lateral pole. The sequence derives from a woman aged 60-70 years with primary liver carcinoma and hepatitis B virus infection. This chain links TRBV11-2 with TRBJ2-3, with D possibly being TRBD2 (6 bases). The CDR3 DNA reads TGTGCCAGCAGCTTCGGGATCTTGGGGGGAACGCGATATTTT. Protein product: CASSFGILGGTRYF.